This TCR beta chain comes out of a study of blood T cell repertoires in COVID-19. Turning to the study itself: The origin of the acute and convalescent COVID-19 samples was the United States, Italy and Spain. PBMCs, B-cell-depleted T cells, or T cells were the source of the cDNA or gDNA that made up the material.

The CDR3 runs 17 residues. Germline CDR1 reads SQVTM; CDR2 reads ANQGSEA. The ends were cut back, 3 bases at V and 4 bases at J, with 22 bases in the middle. Methods used by the authors: Quantification of nucleated cells was approximated via reference gene primer amplification. The assay was immunoSEQ multiplex PCR, and TCRdb's table has in-frame clones only and misses some. V, J and clone size are taken as reported in that table, and D and trimming were inferred from the DNA itself. The data hold some 400,000 clones, with 90% observed a single time. The sample comprised peripheral blood. The V and J genes are TRBV29-1 and TRBJ2-1, with D perhaps TRBD2 (5 bases). The sequence was obtained from a young man with active or convalescent COVID-19. CDR3 DNA: TGCAGCGTTGACGGCCTAGCATCGATCACAGTTTACAATGAGCAGTTCTTC. Translation gives CSVDGLASITVYNEQFF.